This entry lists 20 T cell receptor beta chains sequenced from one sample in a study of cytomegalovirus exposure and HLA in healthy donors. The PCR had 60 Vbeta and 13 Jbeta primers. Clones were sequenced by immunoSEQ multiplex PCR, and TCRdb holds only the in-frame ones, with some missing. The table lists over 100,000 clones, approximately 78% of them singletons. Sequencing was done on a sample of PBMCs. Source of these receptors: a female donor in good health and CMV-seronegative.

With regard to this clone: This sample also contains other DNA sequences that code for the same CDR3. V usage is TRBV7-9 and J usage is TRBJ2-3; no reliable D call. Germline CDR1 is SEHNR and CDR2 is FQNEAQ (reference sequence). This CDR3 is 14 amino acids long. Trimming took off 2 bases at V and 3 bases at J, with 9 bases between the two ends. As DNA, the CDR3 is TGTGCCAGCAGCTTAACCGGTGGTACAGATACGCAGTATTTT. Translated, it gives CASSLTGGTDTQYF.

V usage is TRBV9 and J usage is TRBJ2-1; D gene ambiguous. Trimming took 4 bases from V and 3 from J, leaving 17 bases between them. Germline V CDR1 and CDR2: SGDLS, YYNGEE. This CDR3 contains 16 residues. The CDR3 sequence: CASSPPTPKDYNEQFF. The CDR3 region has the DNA TGTGCCAGCAGCCCTCCGACTCCGAAGGACTACAATGAGCAGTTCTTC.

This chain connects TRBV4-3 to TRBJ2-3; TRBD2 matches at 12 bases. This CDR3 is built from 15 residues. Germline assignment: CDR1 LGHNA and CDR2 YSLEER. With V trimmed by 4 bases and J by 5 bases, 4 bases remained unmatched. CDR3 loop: CASSRLAGVGDTQYF. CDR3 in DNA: TGCGCCAGCAGCCGACTAGCGGGAGTTGGAGATACGCAGTATTTT.

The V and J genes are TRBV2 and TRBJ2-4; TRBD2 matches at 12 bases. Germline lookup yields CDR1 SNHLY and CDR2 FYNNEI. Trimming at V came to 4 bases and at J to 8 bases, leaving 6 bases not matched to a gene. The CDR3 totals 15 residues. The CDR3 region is CASSVPTSGSDIQYF. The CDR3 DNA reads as TGTGCCAGCAGTGTACCGACTAGCGGGAGTGACATTCAGTACTTC.

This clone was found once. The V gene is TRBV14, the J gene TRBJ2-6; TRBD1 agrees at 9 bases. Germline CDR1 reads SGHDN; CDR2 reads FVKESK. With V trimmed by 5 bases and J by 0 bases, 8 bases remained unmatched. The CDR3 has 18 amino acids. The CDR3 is CASSGGQGPSSGANVLTF. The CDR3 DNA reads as TGTGCCAGCAGCGGCGGACAGGGGCCTAGCTCTGGGGCCAACGTCCTGACTTTC.

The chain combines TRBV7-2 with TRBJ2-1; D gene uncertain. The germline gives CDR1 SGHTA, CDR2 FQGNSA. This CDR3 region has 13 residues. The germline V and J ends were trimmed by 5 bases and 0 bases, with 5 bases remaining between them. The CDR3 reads CASSPGSYNEQFF. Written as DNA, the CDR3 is TGTGCCAGCAGCCCGGGCTCCTACAATGAGCAGTTCTTC. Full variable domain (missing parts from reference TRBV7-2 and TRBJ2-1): GAGVSQSPSNKVTEKGKDVELRCDPISGHTALYWYRQSLGQGLEFLIYFQGNSAPDKSGLPSDRFSAERTGGSVSTLTIQRTQQEDSAVYLCASSPGSYNEQFFGPGTRLTVL.

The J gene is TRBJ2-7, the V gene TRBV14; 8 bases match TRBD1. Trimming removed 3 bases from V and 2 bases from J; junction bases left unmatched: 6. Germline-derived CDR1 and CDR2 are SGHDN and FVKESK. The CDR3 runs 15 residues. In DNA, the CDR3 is TGTGCCAGCAGCCACCGCGACAGGGGCGCCTACGAGCAGTACTTC. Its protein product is CASSHRDRGAYEQYF. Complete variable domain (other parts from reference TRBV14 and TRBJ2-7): EAGVTQFPSHSVIEKGQTVTLRCDPISGHDNLYWYRRVMGKEIKFLLHFVKESKQDESGMPNNRFLAERTGGTYSTLKVQPAELEDSGVYFCASSHRDRGAYEQYFGPGTRLTVT.

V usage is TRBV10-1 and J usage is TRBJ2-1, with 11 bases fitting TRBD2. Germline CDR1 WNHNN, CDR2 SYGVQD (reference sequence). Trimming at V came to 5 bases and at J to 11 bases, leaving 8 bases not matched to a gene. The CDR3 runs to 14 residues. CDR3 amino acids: CASSIGLAGAQQFF. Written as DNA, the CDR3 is TGCGCCAGCAGTATTGGACTAGCGGGTGCTCAGCAGTTCTTC.

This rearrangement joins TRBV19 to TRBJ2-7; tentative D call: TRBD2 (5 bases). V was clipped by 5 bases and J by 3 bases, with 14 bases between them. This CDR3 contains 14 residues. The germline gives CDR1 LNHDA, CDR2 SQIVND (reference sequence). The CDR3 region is CASSSYVRDYEQYF. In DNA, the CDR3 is TGTGCCAGTAGTTCATACGTCCGGGACTACGAGCAGTACTTC.

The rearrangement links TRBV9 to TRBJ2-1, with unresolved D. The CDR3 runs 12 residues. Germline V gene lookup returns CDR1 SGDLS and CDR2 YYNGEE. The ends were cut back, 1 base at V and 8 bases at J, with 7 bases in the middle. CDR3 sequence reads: CASSVSGDEQFF. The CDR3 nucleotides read TGTGCCAGCAGCGTATCAGGCGATGAGCAGTTCTTC.

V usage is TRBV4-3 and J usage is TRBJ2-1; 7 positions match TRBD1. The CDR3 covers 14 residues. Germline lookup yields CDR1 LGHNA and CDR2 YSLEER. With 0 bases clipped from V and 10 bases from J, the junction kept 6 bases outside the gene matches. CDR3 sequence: CASSQDIDRDEQFF. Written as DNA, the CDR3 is TGCGCCAGCAGCCAAGACATAGACAGGGACGAGCAGTTCTTC.

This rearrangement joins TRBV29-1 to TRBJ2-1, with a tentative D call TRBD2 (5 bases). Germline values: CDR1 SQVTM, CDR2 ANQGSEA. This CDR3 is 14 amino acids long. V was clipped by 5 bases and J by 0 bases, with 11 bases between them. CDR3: CSVRWRSSYNEQFF. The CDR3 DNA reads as TGCAGCGTTCGATGGAGGAGCTCCTACAATGAGCAGTTCTTC.

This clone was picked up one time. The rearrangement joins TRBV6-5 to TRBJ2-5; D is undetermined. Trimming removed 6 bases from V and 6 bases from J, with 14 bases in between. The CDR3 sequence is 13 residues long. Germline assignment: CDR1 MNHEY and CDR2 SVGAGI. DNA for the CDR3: TGTGCCAGCAGCCGCCCCCCAGTCCAGACCCAGTACTTC. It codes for CASSRPPVQTQYF.

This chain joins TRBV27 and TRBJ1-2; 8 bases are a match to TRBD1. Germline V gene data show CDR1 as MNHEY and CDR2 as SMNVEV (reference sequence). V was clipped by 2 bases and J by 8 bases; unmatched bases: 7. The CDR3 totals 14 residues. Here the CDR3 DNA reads TGTGCCAGCAGTTTAGGGCAGGGGGCGGGAGGCTACACCTTC. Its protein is CASSLGQGAGGYTF.

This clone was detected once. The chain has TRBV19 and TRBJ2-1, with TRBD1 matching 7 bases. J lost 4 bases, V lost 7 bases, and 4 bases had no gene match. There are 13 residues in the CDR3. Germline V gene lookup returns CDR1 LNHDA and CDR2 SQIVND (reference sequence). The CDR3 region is CASKETGYNEQFF. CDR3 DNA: TGTGCCAGTAAGGAGACAGGGTACAATGAGCAGTTCTTC.

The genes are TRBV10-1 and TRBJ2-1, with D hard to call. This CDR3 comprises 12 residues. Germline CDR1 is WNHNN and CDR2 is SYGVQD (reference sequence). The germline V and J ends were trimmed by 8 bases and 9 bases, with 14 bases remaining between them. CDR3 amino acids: CASVLPSGEQFF. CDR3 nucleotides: TGCGCCAGCGTGCTCCCCAGTGGTGAGCAGTTCTTC.

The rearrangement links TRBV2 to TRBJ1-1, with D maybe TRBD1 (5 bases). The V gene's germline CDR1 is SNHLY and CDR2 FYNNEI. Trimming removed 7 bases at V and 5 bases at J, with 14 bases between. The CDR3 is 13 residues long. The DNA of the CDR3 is TGTGCCAGCACCCTAGAGGGGAGGACTGAAGCTTTCTTT. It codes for CASTLEGRTEAFF.

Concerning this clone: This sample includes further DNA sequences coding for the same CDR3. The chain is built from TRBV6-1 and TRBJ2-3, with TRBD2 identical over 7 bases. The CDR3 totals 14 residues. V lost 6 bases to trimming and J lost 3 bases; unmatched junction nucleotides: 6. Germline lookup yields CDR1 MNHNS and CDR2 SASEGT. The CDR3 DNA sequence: TGTGCCAGCAGCCGACTAGCCGTTACAGATACGCAGTATTTT. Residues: CASSRLAVTDTQYF.

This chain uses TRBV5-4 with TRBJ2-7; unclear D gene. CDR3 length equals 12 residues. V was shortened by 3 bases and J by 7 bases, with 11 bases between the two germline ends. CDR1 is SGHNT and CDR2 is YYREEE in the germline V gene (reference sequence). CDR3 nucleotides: TGTGCCAGCAGCTCCGATAGCCGGGAGCAGTACTTC. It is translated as CASSSDSREQYF.

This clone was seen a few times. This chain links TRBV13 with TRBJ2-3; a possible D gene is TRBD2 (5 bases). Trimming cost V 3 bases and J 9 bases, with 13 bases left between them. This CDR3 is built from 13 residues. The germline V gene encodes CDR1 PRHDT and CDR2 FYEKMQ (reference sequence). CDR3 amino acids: CASSLQLEETQYF. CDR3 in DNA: TGTGCCAGCAGCTTGCAACTAGAAGAGACGCAGTATTTT.